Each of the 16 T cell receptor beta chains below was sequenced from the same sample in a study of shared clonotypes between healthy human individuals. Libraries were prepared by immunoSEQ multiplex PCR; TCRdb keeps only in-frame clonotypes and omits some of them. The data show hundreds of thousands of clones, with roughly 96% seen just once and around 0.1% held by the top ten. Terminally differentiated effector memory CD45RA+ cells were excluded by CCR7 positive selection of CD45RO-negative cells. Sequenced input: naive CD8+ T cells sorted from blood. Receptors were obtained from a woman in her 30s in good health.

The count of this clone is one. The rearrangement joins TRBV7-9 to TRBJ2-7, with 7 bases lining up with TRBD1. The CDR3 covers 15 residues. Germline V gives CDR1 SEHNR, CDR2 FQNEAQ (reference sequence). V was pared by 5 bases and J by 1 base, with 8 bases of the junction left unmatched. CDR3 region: CASSTWDSNSYEQYF. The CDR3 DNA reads TGTGCCAGCAGCACATGGGACAGCAATTCCTACGAGCAGTACTTC.

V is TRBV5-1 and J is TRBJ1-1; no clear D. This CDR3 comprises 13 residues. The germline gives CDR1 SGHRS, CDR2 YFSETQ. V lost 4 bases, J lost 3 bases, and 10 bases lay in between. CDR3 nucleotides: TGCGCCAGCAGCCCCCCTCGGGACACTGAAGCTTTCTTT. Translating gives CASSPPRDTEAFF.

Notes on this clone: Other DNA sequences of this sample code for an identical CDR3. The DNA for the CDR3 is TGTGCCAGCAGCGTAGCAGGGGTCCCCTACGAGCAGTACTTC. Translating it yields CASSVAGVPYEQYF. The rearrangement joins TRBV9 to TRBJ2-7, with a weak D call TRBD1 (6 bases). V gave up 0 bases and J gave up 2 bases, with 9 bases separating them. CDR1 is SGDLS and CDR2 is YYNGEE in the germline V gene. The CDR3 sequence is 14 residues long.

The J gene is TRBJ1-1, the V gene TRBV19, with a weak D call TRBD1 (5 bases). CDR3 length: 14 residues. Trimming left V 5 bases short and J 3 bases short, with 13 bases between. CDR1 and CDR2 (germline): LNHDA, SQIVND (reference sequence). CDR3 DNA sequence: TGTGCCAGTAGTCCGACCGGGGCGGACACTGAAGCTTTCTTT. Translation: CASSPTGADTEAFF.

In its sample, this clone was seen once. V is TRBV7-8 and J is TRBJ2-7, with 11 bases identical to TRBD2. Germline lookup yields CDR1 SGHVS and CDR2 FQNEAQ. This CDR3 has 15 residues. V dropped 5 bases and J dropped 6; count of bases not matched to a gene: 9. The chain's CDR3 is CASSRTSGSQVEQYF. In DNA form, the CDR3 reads TGTGCCAGCAGCCGAACTAGCGGGAGTCAGGTCGAGCAGTACTTC.

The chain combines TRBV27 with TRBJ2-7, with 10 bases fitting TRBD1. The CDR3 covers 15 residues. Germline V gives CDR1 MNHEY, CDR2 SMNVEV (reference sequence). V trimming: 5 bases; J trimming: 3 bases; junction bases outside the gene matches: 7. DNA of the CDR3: TGTGCCAGCAGTGCCCGGACAGGGGGTTACTACGAGCAGTACTTC. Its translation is CASSARTGGYYEQYF.

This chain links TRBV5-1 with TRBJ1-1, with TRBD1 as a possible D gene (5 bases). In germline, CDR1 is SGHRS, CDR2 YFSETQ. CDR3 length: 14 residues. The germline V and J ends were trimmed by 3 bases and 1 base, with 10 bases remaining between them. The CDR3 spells CASSYRGENTEAFF. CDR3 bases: TGCGCCAGCAGCTATCGGGGCGAGAACACTGAAGCTTTCTTT.

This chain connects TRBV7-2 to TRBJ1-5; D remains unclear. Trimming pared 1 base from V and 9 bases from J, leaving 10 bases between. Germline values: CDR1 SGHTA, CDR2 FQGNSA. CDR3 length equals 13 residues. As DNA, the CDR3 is TGTGCCAGCAGCTTAGGTGGAGCTGGGCCCCAGCATTTT. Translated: CASSLGGAGPQHF.

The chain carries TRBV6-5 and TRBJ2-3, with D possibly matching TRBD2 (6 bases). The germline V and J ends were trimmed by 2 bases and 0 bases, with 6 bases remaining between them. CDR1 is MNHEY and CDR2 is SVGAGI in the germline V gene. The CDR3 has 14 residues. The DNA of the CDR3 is TGTGCCAGCAGTTACGCGGGGAGCACAGATACGCAGTATTTT. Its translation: CASSYAGSTDTQYF.

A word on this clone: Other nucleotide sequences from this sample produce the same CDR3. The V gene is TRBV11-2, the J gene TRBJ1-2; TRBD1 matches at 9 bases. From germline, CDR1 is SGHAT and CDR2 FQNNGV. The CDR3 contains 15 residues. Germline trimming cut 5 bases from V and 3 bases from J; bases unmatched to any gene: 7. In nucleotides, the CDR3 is TGTGCCAGCAGCCCCCCGGGACAGGGATACTATGGCTACACCTTC. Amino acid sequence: CASSPPGQGYYGYTF.

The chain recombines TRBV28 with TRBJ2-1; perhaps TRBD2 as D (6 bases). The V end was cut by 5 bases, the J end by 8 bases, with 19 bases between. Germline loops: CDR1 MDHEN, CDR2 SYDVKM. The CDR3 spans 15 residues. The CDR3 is CASSGTGGIGDEQFF. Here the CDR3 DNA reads TGTGCCAGCAGTGGGACTGGCGGGATAGGCGATGAGCAGTTCTTC.

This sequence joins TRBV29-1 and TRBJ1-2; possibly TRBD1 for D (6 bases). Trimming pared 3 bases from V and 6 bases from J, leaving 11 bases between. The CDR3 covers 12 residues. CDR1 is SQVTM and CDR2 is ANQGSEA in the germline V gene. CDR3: CSVDRGVDGYTF. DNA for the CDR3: TGCAGCGTTGACAGGGGAGTAGATGGCTACACCTTC.

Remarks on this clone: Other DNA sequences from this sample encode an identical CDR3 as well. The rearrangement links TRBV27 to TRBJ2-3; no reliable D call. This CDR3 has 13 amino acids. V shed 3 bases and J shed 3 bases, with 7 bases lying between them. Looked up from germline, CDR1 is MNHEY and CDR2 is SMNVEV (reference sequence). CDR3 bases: TGTGCCAGCAGTTTGGCCGGGACAGATACGCAGTATTTT. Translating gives CASSLAGTDTQYF.

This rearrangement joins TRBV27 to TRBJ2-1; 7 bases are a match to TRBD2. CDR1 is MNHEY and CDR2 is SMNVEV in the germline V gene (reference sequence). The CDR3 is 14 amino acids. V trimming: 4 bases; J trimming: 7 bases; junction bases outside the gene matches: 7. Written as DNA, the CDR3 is TGTGCCAGCAGTTCCCGGACTAGTCAGAATGAGCAGTTCTTC. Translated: CASSSRTSQNEQFF.

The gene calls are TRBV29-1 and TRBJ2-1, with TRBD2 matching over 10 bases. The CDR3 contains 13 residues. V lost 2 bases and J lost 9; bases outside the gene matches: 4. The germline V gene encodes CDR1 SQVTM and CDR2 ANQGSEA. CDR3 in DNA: TGCAGCGTTGAAACTAGCGGGAAGAGTGAGCAGTTCTTC. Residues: CSVETSGKSEQFF.

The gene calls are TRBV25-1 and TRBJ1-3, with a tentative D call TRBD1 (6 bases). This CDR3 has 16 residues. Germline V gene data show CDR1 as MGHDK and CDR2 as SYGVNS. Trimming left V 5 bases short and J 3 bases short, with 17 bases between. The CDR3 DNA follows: TGTGCCAGCAGTAAAGGACAGTCGATGGTTGGAAACACCATATATTTT. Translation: CASSKGQSMVGNTIYF.